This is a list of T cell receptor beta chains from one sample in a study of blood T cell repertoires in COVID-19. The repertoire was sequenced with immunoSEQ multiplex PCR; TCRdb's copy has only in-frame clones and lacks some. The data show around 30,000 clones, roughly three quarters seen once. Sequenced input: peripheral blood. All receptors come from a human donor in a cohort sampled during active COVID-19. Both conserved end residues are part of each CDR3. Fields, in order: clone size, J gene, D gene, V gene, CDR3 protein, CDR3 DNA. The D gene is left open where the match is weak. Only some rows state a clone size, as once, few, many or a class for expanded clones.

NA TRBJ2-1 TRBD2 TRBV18 CASSPRTSGGSGNEQFF TGTGCCAGCTCACCACGGACTAGCGGGGGTTCGGGAAATGAGCAGTTCTTC
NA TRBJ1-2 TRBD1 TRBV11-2 CASSPPIPGQGAYGYTF TGTGCCAGCAGTCCACCTATACCGGGACAGGGGGCGTATGGCTACACCTTC
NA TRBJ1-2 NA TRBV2 CASSDEGFGYTF TGTGCCAGCAGTGATGAGGGCTTCGGCTACACCTTC
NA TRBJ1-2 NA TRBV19 CASTQESYGYTF TGTGCCAGTACCCAGGAAAGCTATGGCTACACCTTC
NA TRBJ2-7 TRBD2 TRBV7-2 CASSLSGRPSSYEQYF TGTGCCAGCAGCTTATCCGGGAGGCCGAGCTCCTACGAGCAGTACTTC
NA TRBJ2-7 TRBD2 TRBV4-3 CASSQDLGGSSYEQYF TGCGCCAGCAGCCAAGATCTGGGGGGGAGCTCCTACGAGCAGTACTTC
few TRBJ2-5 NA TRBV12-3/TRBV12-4 CASSLRGFETQYF TGTGCCAGCAGTTTAAGAGGGTTCGAGACCCAGTACTTC
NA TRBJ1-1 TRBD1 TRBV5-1 CASSKPGQGSEAFF TGCGCCAGCAGCAAACCGGGACAGGGGTCTGAAGCTTTCTTT
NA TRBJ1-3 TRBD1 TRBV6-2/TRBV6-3 CASSYKGQLGNTIYF TGTGCCAGCAGTTACAAGGGACAGCTCGGAAACACCATATATTTT
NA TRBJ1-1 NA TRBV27 CASRPSGRIYEAFF TGTGCCAGCAGACCTTCAGGGCGTATTTATGAAGCTTTCTTT
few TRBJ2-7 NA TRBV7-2 CASSERFHEQYF TGTGCCAGCAGCGAACGGTTCCACGAGCAGTACTTC
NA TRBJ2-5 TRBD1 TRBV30 CAWSVGRQGLETQYF TGTGCCTGGAGTGTAGGGAGACAGGGGCTAGAGACCCAGTACTTC
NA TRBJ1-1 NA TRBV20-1 CSARRGSEAFF TGCAGTGCTAGGCGAGGGTCTGAAGCTTTCTTT
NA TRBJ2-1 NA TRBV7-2 CASSLSRGNYNEQFF TGTGCCAGCAGCTTGTCCCGCGGCAATTACAATGAGCAGTTCTTC
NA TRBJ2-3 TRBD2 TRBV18 CASSPASGLGTDTQYF TGTGCCAGCTCACCCGCTAGCGGCTTGGGGACAGATACGCAGTATTTT
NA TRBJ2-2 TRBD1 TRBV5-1 CASSPTGVSDTGELFF TGCGCCAGCAGCCCGACAGGGGTATCTGACACCGGGGAGCTGTTTTTT
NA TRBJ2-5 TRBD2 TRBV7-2 CASSLWREEGQETQYF TGTGCCAGCAGCTTATGGCGGGAGGAAGGGCAAGAGACCCAGTACTTC
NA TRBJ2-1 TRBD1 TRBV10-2 CASSGQERRNEQFF TGCGCCAGTTCGGGACAGGAGCGTCGGAATGAGCAGTTCTTC
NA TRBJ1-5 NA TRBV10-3 CAISEVGGHLNQPQHF TGTGCCATCAGTGAGGTGGGAGGGCACCTCAATCAGCCCCAGCATTTT
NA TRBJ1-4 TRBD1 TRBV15 CATSGNGQVGVVRNEKLFF TGTGCCACCAGTGGAAACGGACAGGTTGGGGTAGTCCGCAATGAAAAACTGTTTTTT
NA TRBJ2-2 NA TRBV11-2 CASSLSRQSGELFF TGTGCCAGCAGCTTAAGTAGACAGTCCGGGGAGCTGTTTTTT
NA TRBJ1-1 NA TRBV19 CASSIIGVWNTEAFF TGTGCCAGTAGTATAATAGGAGTTTGGAACACTGAAGCTTTCTTT
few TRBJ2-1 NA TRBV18 CASSPEAVGQFF TGTGCCAGCTCACCAGAAGCGGTAGGGCAGTTCTTC
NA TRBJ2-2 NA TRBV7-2 CASSSRRDRTGELFF TGTGCCAGCAGCTCGCGGCGGGACCGCACCGGGGAGCTGTTTTTT
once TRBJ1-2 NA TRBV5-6 CASSSDRLRAFGYTF TGTGCCAGCAGCTCCGACCGACTCAGGGCTTTTGGCTACACCTTC
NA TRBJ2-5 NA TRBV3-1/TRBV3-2 CASSRGQIQETQYF TGTGCCAGCAGCCGTGGACAGATCCAAGAGACCCAGTACTTC
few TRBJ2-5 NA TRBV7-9 CASSRRGGSETQYF TGTGCCAGCAGCCGAAGGGGGGGTTCGGAGACCCAGTACTTC
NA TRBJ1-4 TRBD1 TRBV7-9 CASSDVTGVGEKLFF TGTGCCAGCAGCGACGTAACAGGGGTCGGGGAAAAACTGTTTTTT
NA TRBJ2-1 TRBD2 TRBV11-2 CASRQSGGNNEQFF TGTGCCAGCAGACAAAGCGGGGGGAACAATGAGCAGTTCTTC
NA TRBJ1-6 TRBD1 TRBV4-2 CASSQVQFSGATGDSPLHF TGTGCCAGCAGCCAAGTTCAATTTTCGGGAGCGACAGGGGACTCACCCCTCCACTTT
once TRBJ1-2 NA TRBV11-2 CASSLEGTPWDGYTF TGTGCCAGCAGCTTAGAGGGGACACCCTGGGATGGCTACACCTTC
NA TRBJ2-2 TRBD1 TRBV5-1 CASSLQGAGFTGELFF TGCGCCAGCAGCTTACAGGGGGCAGGGTTCACCGGGGAGCTGTTTTTT